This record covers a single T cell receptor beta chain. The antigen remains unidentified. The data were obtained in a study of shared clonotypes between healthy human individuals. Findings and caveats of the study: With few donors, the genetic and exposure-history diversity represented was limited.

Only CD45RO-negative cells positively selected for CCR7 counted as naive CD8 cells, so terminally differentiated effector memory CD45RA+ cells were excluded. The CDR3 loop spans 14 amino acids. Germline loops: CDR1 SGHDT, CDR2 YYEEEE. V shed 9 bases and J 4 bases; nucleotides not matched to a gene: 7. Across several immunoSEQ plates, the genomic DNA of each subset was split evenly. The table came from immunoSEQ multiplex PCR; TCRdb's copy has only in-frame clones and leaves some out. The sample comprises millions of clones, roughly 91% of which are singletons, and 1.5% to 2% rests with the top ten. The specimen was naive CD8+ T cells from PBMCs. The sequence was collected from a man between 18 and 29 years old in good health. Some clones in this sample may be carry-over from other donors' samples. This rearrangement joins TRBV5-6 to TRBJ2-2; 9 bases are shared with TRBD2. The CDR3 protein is CATSVAGATGELFF. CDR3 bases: TGTGCCACCTCCGTAGCGGGAGCCACCGGGGAGCTGTTTTTT. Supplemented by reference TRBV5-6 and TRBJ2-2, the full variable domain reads DAGVTQSPTHLIKTRGQQVTLRCSPKSGHDTVSWYQQALGQGPQFIFQYYEEEERQRGNFPDRFSGHQFPNYSSELNVNALLLGDSALYLCATSVAGATGELFFGEGSRLTVL.